These 26 T cell receptor beta chains came from one sample sequenced in a study of T cells in Graves' hyperthyroidism and ophthalmopathy. RNA transcripts provided the source from which TCR beta CDR3 regions were amplified. A first-round RT-PCR of the TCR CDR3 used the HTBI primer set. A single record per CDR3 protein comes from TCRdb applying MiXCR to the multiplex PCR reads. The sample shows some 340,000 distinct CDR3 sequences, roughly 15% of them seen only once. Material: blood. The receptors shown here come from a woman aged 40 to 50 with Graves' ophthalmopathy.

This clonotype was counted between two and nine times. CDR3 protein: CASRGQGFFYEQYF. The CDR3 DNA sequence: TGTGCCAGCAGGGGACAGGGTTTTTTCTACGAGCAGTACTTC. This chain connects TRBV12-3 or TRBV12-4 to TRBJ2-7, with 9 positions matching TRBD1. Trimming took 6 bases from V and 3 from J; bases not matched to a gene: 6. The CDR3 is made up of 14 amino acids.

The sample holds many counts of this clonotype. The genes are TRBV28 and TRBJ2-5; tentative D call: TRBD1 (5 bases). The CDR3 is 14 amino acids. The germline V gene encodes CDR1 MDHEN and CDR2 SYDVKM. Trimming stripped 8 bases from V and 6 bases from J, with 19 bases between. The CDR3 bases are TGTGCCAGCCTCCAAGCAGGGCCAGGGAAGACCCAGTACTTC. Translation: CASLQAGPGKTQYF.

In this sample, this clonotype turned up many times. The V and J genes are TRBV11-2 and TRBJ2-1; 10 positions agree with TRBD2. V lost 3 bases and J lost 0; bases outside the gene matches: 5. This CDR3 spans 17 amino acids. Per the germline V gene, CDR1 is SGHAT and CDR2 is FQNNGV. The DNA of the CDR3 is TGTGCCAGCAGCTTTAGCGGGAGGACCCTCTCCTACAATGAGCAGTTCTTC. Its protein product is CASSFSGRTLSYNEQFF.

The genes are TRBV3-1 and TRBJ1-3; D unclear. The CDR3 length is 14 residues. CDR1 and CDR2 from the germline V gene are LGHDT and YNNKEL (reference sequence). V was trimmed by 4 bases and J by 1 base, leaving 8 bases between them. The CDR3 region has the DNA TGTGCCAGCAGCCGAGGAATATCTGGAAACACCATATATTTT. Amino acids: CASSRGISGNTIYF. The entire variable domain, with the rest obtained from reference TRBV3-1 and TRBJ1-3, is as follows: DTAVSQTPKYLVTQMGNDKSIKCEQNLGHDTMYWYKQDSKKFLKIMFSYNNKELIINETVPNRFSPKSPDKAHLNLHINSLELGDSAVYFCASSRGISGNTIYFGEGSWLTVV.

This clonotype has just a few counts. The chain joins TRBV5-8 to TRBJ2-7; a weak D match, TRBD1 (5 bases). Germline assignment: CDR1 SGHTS and CDR2 YDEGEE. The CDR3 runs 16 residues. The V end was cut by 0 bases, the J end by 4 bases, with 17 bases between. CDR3 sequence: CASSLGRGRLRYEQYF. The CDR3 DNA is TGTGCCAGCAGCTTGGGAAGGGGAAGGTTAAGGTACGAGCAGTACTTC.

There are many counts of this clonotype. The rearrangement links TRBV6-1 to TRBJ2-7; unclear D gene. The CDR3 covers 15 residues. Germline V CDR1 and CDR2: MNHNS, SASEGT. V was pared by 3 bases and J by 5 bases, with 17 bases between. CDR3 in DNA: TGTGCCAGCAGTGAGACCCACTCGGTGATCAACGAGCAGTACTTC. Translating gives CASSETHSVINEQYF.

In this sample, this clonotype turned up many times. The chain uses TRBV20-1 and TRBJ1-1; possibly TRBD1 for D (6 bases). The CDR3 totals 14 residues. Per the germline V gene, CDR1 is DFQATT and CDR2 is SNEGSKA (reference sequence). The V and J ends lost 4 bases and 1 base respectively, with 13 bases between them. This chain's CDR3 is CSATRTQGNTEAFF. DNA for the CDR3: TGCAGTGCTACCCGAACACAGGGGAACACTGAAGCTTTCTTT.

Worth noting for this clonotype: The junction and the germline gene differ at one end; a read error may be behind it. The chain combines TRBV11-2 with TRBJ2-2; D call uncertain. Germline loops: CDR1 SGHAT, CDR2 FQNNGV. This CDR3 has 14 amino acids. The CDR3 nucleotides read TGTGCCAGCAGCCTAGACGGAAGCACCGGGGAGCTGTTTTTT. Residues: CASSLDGSTGELFF. The full variable domain, rest sourced from reference TRBV11-2 and TRBJ2-2, is EAGVAQSPRYKIIEKRQSVAFWCNPISGHATLYWYQQILGQGPKLLIQFQNNGVVDDSQLPKDRFSAERLKGVDSTLKIQPAKLEDSAVYLCASSLDGSTGELFFGEGSRLTVL.

The sample holds many counts of this clonotype. The rearrangement links TRBV15 to TRBJ2-2; tentatively, D is TRBD2 (5 bases). This CDR3 spans 16 amino acids. V lost 5 bases and J lost 2, with 15 bases in between. Per germline, CDR1 LNHNV and CDR2 YYDKDF (reference sequence). CDR3 region: CATSDLERANTGELFF. The DNA for the CDR3 is TGTGCCACCAGCGATTTGGAGAGGGCTAACACCGGGGAGCTGTTTTTT.

This clonotype was detected many times. The chain combines TRBV12-3 or TRBV12-4 with TRBJ2-7, with TRBD1 matching over 11 bases. This CDR3 has 16 amino acids. V lost 7 bases and J lost 5; bases outside the gene matches: 13. CDR3 nucleotides: TGTGCCAGCATCCGGACAGGGGGCATACAGAGGAACGAGCAGTACTTC. It translates to CASIRTGGIQRNEQYF.

This clonotype was seen ten or more times. This sequence joins TRBV12-5 and TRBJ1-1; D is ambiguous. This CDR3 region has 13 residues. V lost 2 bases and J lost 11, with 15 bases in between. In germline, CDR1 is LGHNT, CDR2 FRNRAP. The CDR3 sequence: CASGLHESVSAFF. For the CDR3, the DNA is TGTGCTAGTGGTTTGCACGAGTCCGTGTCCGCTTTCTTT.

In this sample, this clonotype turned up many times. This chain connects TRBV11-2 to TRBJ2-3, with no clear D. Germline CDR1 is SGHAT and CDR2 is FQNNGV. This CDR3 contains 12 residues. V was trimmed by 0 bases and J by 5 bases, leaving 3 bases between them. CDR3 protein: CASSLDLDTQYF. CDR3 bases: TGTGCCAGCAGCTTAGATTTAGATACGCAGTATTTT.

This chain uses TRBV28 with TRBJ1-3; D not resolved. V lost 4 bases and J 7 bases, leaving 8 bases between the germline ends. CDR1 is MDHEN and CDR2 is SYDVKM in the germline V gene. There are 12 residues in the CDR3. CDR3 in amino acids: CASSYRSNTIYF. The CDR3 DNA follows: TGTGCCAGCAGTTACCGCAGCAACACCATATATTTT. Based on the CDR3 plus reference TRBV28 and TRBJ1-3, the full variable domain is DVKVTQSSRYLVKRTGEKVFLECVQDMDHENMFWYRQDPGLGLRLIYFSYDVKMKEKGDIPEGYSVSREKKERFSLILESASTNQTSMYLCASSYRSNTIYFGEGSWLTVV.

This clonotype was found a few times. The chain combines TRBV19 with TRBJ2-1, with a possible D match to TRBD1 (5 bases). CDR1 is LNHDA, CDR2 SQIVND, per germline (reference sequence). Trimming took 7 bases from V and 6 from J, leaving 19 bases between them. The CDR3 is 15 residues long. This CDR3 is CASKGWENRFNEQFF. CDR3 sequence (DNA): TGTGCCAGTAAGGGGTGGGAAAACAGATTCAATGAGCAGTTCTTC.

This clonotype was counted at least ten times. The rearrangement links TRBV10-3 to TRBJ2-3, with 8 positions matching TRBD1. This CDR3 spans 15 amino acids. V trimming: 4 bases; J trimming: 0 bases; junction bases outside the gene matches: 3. The germline V gene encodes CDR1 ENHRY and CDR2 SYGVKD. DNA of the CDR3: TGTGCCATCAGTGTAGGGGACAGGAGCACAGATACGCAGTATTTT. Its translation is CAISVGDRSTDTQYF.

There are many counts of this clonotype. The CDR3 sequence is CASSSALVPASSYNEQFF. CDR3 sequence (DNA): TGTGCCAGCAGCTCCGCCCTCGTCCCTGCTAGCTCCTACAATGAGCAGTTCTTC. The V call is TRBV11-1, the J call TRBJ2-1; D uncertain. Germline CDR1 SGHAT, CDR2 FQDESV (reference sequence). The CDR3 has 18 amino acids. V dropped 4 bases and J dropped 0 bases, with 19 bases sitting between them.

The chain employs TRBV6-1 and TRBJ2-3; D may be TRBD2 (7 bases). This CDR3 has 15 amino acids. Trimming removed 8 bases from V and 2 bases from J, with 17 bases in between. CDR1 MNHNS and CDR2 SASEGT come from the germline V gene. Here the CDR3 reads CASSRGATFTDTQYF. The DNA for the CDR3 is TGTGCCAGCTCCCGGGGGGCAACCTTCACAGATACGCAGTATTTT.

This clonotype was recorded many times. The chain couples TRBV12-3 or TRBV12-4 to TRBJ2-4; 10 bases are shared with TRBD2. The CDR3 consists of 16 residues. Trimming took 4 bases from V and 2 from J; bases not matched to a gene: 5. The CDR3 spells CASSSSGGASKNIQYF. Here the CDR3 DNA reads TGTGCCAGCAGTTCGAGCGGGGGGGCCTCCAAAAACATTCAGTACTTC.

This clonotype was seen ten or more times. The gene calls are TRBV3-1 and TRBJ1-5; D is perhaps TRBD1 (5 bases). Germline V gene data show CDR1 as LGHDT and CDR2 as YNNKEL (reference sequence). The CDR3 is made up of 15 amino acids. Trimming stripped 3 bases from V and 3 bases from J, with 12 bases between. As DNA, the CDR3 is TGTGCCAGCAGCCAGTCCGGGACCTACAATCAGCCCCAGCATTTT. It is translated as CASSQSGTYNQPQHF.

In this sample, this clonotype turned up many times. CDR3 protein: CASTRQAVYSNQPQHF. In nucleotides, the CDR3 is TGTGCCAGCACGAGACAGGCCGTTTATAGCAATCAGCCCCAGCATTTT. The J gene is TRBJ1-5, the V gene TRBV7-8, with D possibly being TRBD1 (6 bases). This CDR3 spans 16 amino acids. Deletions cut 7 bases from V and 0 bases from J, with 16 bases between. The germline CDR1 and CDR2 sequences are SGHVS and FQNEAQ.

In this sample, this clonotype turned up many times. This rearrangement joins TRBV12-3 or TRBV12-4 to TRBJ1-2; tentative D call: TRBD1 (6 bases). This CDR3 comprises 17 residues. Trimming removed 5 bases from V and 2 bases from J, with 21 bases in between. DNA of the CDR3: TGTGCCAGCAGTCAACAGGGAACCCTACAGTTAAACTATGGCTACACCTTC. Its translation is CASSQQGTLQLNYGYTF.

Note on this clonotype: With a much larger clone just one base away, this may be a read error. The V call is TRBV11-3, the J call TRBJ2-1; TRBD2 agrees at 9 bases. The CDR3 spans 16 residues. Germline V CDR1 and CDR2: SGHNT, YENEEA. This CDR3 is CASSFSGSGSGNEQLF. The CDR3 bases are TGTGCCAGCAGCTTTAGTGGTAGCGGGAGTGGCAATGAGCAGCTCTTC.

V is TRBV20-1 and J is TRBJ2-7, with D uncertain. Germline CDR1 is DFQATT and CDR2 is SNEGSKA (reference sequence). The CDR3 contains 13 residues. Trimming left V 3 bases short and J 0 bases short, with 9 bases between. The CDR3 coding sequence is TGCAGTGCTAGTCTACTGGTCTCCTACGAGCAGTACTTC. Translating it yields CSASLLVSYEQYF.

This clonotype has ten or more counts. The chain recombines TRBV12-3 or TRBV12-4 with TRBJ2-3; TRBD2 matches 7 bases. CDR3 length: 15 amino acids. Trimming took 3 bases from V and 0 from J; bases not matched to a gene: 3. CDR3 sequence (DNA): TGTGCCAGCAGTTTGGGAGGGATTAGCACAGATACGCAGTATTTT. It specifies CASSLGGISTDTQYF.

This clonotype was detected only a few times. The V gene is TRBV4-2, the J gene TRBJ2-1, with 11 bases that match TRBD2. Trimming cost V 3 bases and J 6 bases; bases outside gene matches: 4. Per the germline V gene, CDR1 is LGHNA and CDR2 is YNFKEQ. The CDR3 runs 15 residues. CDR3 amino acids: CASSQRTSGLNEQFF. The CDR3 DNA reads TGTGCCAGCAGCCAGAGGACTAGCGGGCTCAATGAGCAGTTCTTC.

This clonotype was counted a few times. The chain uses TRBV6-1 and TRBJ1-1, with 9 bases fitting TRBD1. V shed 3 bases and J 5 bases; nucleotides not matched to a gene: 4. The CDR3 contains 14 residues. From germline, CDR1 is MNHNS and CDR2 SASEGT. For the CDR3, the DNA is TGTGCCAGCAGTGAGGACAGGGGTCGGACTGAAGCTTTCTTT. This sequence encodes CASSEDRGRTEAFF.